Listed below are T cell receptor beta chains from one sample, sequenced in a study of CXCR3-negative and CXCR3-positive naive CD8 T cells. Reanalyzing the 5' RACE reads, TCRdb keeps one entry per CDR3 protein, without DNA. The data include roughly 48,000 distinct CDR3 sequences; the top ten clones carry about 15%. The sequenced material came from memory CD8+ T cells from blood. Receptor source: a human donor in good health. Some clones in this sample may be carry-over from other donors' samples. Each CDR3 is given with its conserved first and last residue.

V gene: TRBV12-3/TRBV12-4
J gene: TRBJ1-1
CDR3 protein: CASRGQLMNTEAFF

V gene: TRBV10-1
J gene: TRBJ2-3
CDR3 protein: CAISESSTDTQYF

V gene: TRBV7-2
J gene: TRBJ1-2
CDR3 protein: CASSLRKVNYGYTF

V gene: TRBV4-1
J gene: TRBJ2-7
CDR3 protein: CASSQVEQGGSYEQYF

V gene: TRBV5-1
J gene: TRBJ2-1
CDR3 protein: CASSTSVSYNEQFF

V gene: TRBV12-3/TRBV12-4
J gene: TRBJ2-7
CDR3 protein: CASSFFGVSYEQYF

V gene: TRBV28
J gene: TRBJ2-5
CDR3 protein: CASSGVGLWQETQYF

V gene: TRBV9
J gene: TRBJ1-2
CDR3 protein: CASSVEGTGSAYGYTF

V gene: TRBV12-3/TRBV12-4
J gene: TRBJ1-1
CDR3 protein: CASRAVNTEAFF

V gene: TRBV9
J gene: TRBJ1-2
CDR3 protein: CASSVGGQNPYGYTF